This T cell receptor (beta chain) was sequenced for a study of T cell responses to AZD1222 COVID-19 vaccine. Notes on the study in general: Clonal diversity was possibly underestimated, and the donors were mostly white British, with more females. Targeting of unmutated variant regions was reportedly seen in nearly half of spike-specific TCRs. The span of vaccine-associated CD4 TCRs extended across spike, with dominance at 160-218 and 743-854.

As for this clone: Its antigen remains unknown.

Libraries were prepared by immunoSEQ multiplex PCR; TCRdb keeps only in-frame clonotypes and omits some of them. The sample consists of about 180,000 clones, 88% of them appearing once. The V end lost 4 bases, the J end lost 0 bases, and 10 bases lay between the germline ends. This CDR3 region has 15 residues. CDR1 MNHEY and CDR2 SVGAGI come from the germline V gene. The sequencing here drew on peripheral blood, taken 28 days after the second AZD1222 dose. This sequence originates from an adult who received the AZD1222 COVID-19 vaccine. The rearrangement uses TRBV6-5 and TRBJ2-1; the D is unclear. The CDR3 DNA is TGTGCCAGCAGTTTACAACCCGGCTCCTACAATGAGCAGTTCTTC. Translated, it gives CASSLQPGSYNEQFF.